This T cell receptor beta chain emerged from a study of naive and memory T cell subsets. Findings and limits, study-wide: Especially in CD8 cells, naive repertoires contained a few larger clonotypes, possibly CD45RA-re-expressing memory cells. Naive and memory repertoire findings lacked a ground truth for validation. TCR counts from RNA may reflect activation-linked expression changes. From naive to CM, EM and EMRA, diversity decreased and Gini increased.

This clonotype showed up just a few times. Its antigen is undetermined. An equimolar mix of two oligonucleotides served as the beta constant-region primer for TRBC1 and TRBC2. The ligated cDNA underwent four PCR rounds using SP2 and nested alpha and beta constant-region primers. TCRdb processed the UMI-ligation and nested PCR reads anew with MiXCR; each CDR3 protein has one entry. The sample yields approximately 140,000 distinct CDR3 sequences, under 25% seen once. CD4+ T cell IFNgamma after overnight CMV lysate exposure gave donor CMV status. Sequenced input: naive CD4+ T cells from blood. This sequence originates from a human donor in good health.

The CDR3 spells CASSLDRAFGYTF. The CDR3 nucleotides read TGTGCCAGCAGTTTGGACAGGGCATTCGGCTACACCTTC. The V call is TRBV12-3 or TRBV12-4, the J call TRBJ1-2, with 8 bases aligning to TRBD1. The CDR3 sequence is 13 residues long. Germline trimming cut 3 bases from V and 8 bases from J; bases unmatched to any gene: 5.